The present TCR beta chain was sequenced within a study of OX40 agonist ivuxolimab in advanced cancers. The wider study: With a range of 23 to 79, age averaged about 58 years, and 75% to 90% were male. A history of anti-PD-1, anti-PD-L1 or anti-CTLA-4 therapy was acceptable, and 40% to 45% had some.

Whole-study findings and limits: At doses 0.1 to 3.0 mg/kg, CD4+ and CD8+ clones expanded.

V lost 5 bases and J lost 0, with 14 bases in between. In germline, CDR1 is SEHNR, CDR2 FQNEAQ (reference sequence). The CDR3 covers 16 residues. Generated by immunoSEQ multiplex PCR, the TCRdb table keeps only in-frame clones and is missing some. This table holds tens of thousands of clones, around 92% found once. Points on this clone: What it binds is not known.

This receptor was taken from an adult with an advanced solid tumor such as melanoma, head and neck, liver or kidney cancer. This material consisted of CD4+ or CD8+ T cells sorted from blood, taken in a trial of the OX40 agonist ivuxolimab. The chain recombines TRBV7-9 with TRBJ2-4; the D is unclear. Here the CDR3 reads CASSNLLAPAKNIQYF. CDR3 in DNA: TGTGCCAGCAGCAATTTACTCGCCCCAGCCAAAAACATTCAGTACTTC.